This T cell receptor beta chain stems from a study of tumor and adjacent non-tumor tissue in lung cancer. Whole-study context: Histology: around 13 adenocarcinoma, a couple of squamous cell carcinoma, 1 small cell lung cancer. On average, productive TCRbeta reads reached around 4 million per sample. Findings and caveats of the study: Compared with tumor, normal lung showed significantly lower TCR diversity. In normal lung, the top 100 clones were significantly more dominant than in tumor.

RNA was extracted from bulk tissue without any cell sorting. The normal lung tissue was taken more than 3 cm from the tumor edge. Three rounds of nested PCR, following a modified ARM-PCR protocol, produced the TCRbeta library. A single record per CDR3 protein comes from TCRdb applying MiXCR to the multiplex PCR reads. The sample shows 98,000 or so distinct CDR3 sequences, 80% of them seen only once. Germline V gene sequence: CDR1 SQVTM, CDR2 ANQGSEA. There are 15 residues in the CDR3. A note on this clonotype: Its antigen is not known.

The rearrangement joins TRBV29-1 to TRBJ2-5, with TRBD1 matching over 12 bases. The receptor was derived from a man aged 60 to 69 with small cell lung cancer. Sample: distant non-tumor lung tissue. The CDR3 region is CNVRTGTGGGETQYF. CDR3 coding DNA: TGCAACGTGAGGACCGGGACAGGGGGCGGCGAGACCCAGTACTTC. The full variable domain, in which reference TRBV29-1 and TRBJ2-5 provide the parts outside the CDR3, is SAVISQKPSRDICQRGTSLTIQCQVDSQVTMMFWYRQQPGQSLTLIATANQGSEATYESGFVIDKFPISRPNLTFSTLTVSNMSPEDSSIYLCNVRTGTGGGETQYFGPGTRLLVL.